Listed here are 4 T cell receptor beta chains from one sample, sequenced in a study of identical twins. TCRdb re-analysed the 5' RACE reads in MiXCR, keeping a single row per CDR3 protein. This sample has 690,000 or so distinct CDR3 sequences, with 8.5% to 9.5% found just once. This same sample was also taken into another study, of yellow fever vaccine responses in identical twins.

The material sequenced was PBMCs. These receptors came from a young woman in good health.

The rearrangement links TRBV27 to TRBJ2-7, with D perhaps TRBD1 (5 bases). Germline CDR1 is MNHEY and CDR2 is SMNVEV (reference sequence). The CDR3 has 15 amino acids. The V end was cut by 0 bases, the J end by 3 bases, with 12 bases between. The CDR3 DNA follows: TGTGCCAGCAGTTTATCGGGGCGGATGTACTACGAGCAGTACTTC. Translation gives CASSLSGRMYYEQYF.

V usage is TRBV23-1 and J usage is TRBJ2-5, with D tentatively TRBD1 or TRBD2 (6 bases each). TRBV23-1 is an ORF, and what it does is uncertain. Trimming left V 3 bases short and J 1 base short, with 12 bases between. This CDR3 is built from 15 residues. The CDR3 coding sequence is TGCGCCAGCAGTCACGTAGGGGGGTCCCAAGAGACCCAGTACTTC. The encoded protein is CASSHVGGSQETQYF.

This clonotype appeared a few times. The CDR3 loop is CASKVGDHSTDTQYF. CDR3 nucleotide sequence: TGTGCCAGCAAGGTCGGCGACCATTCCACAGATACGCAGTATTTT. V usage is TRBV27 and J usage is TRBJ2-3; D gene ambiguous. This CDR3 region has 15 residues. The V gene lost 7 bases and the J gene lost 2 bases, with 16 bases spanning the gap. Germline lookup yields CDR1 MNHEY and CDR2 SMNVEV (reference sequence).

This clonotype has just a few counts. The chain recombines TRBV27 with TRBJ2-7; maybe TRBD1 (6 bases). V was clipped by 0 bases and J by 3 bases, with 9 bases between them. The CDR3 runs 14 residues. Germline V lookup: CDR1 MNHEY, CDR2 SMNVEV (reference sequence). The CDR3 here is CASSLSSDSYEQYF. The CDR3 DNA follows: TGTGCCAGCAGTTTATCGTCGGACAGCTACGAGCAGTACTTC.